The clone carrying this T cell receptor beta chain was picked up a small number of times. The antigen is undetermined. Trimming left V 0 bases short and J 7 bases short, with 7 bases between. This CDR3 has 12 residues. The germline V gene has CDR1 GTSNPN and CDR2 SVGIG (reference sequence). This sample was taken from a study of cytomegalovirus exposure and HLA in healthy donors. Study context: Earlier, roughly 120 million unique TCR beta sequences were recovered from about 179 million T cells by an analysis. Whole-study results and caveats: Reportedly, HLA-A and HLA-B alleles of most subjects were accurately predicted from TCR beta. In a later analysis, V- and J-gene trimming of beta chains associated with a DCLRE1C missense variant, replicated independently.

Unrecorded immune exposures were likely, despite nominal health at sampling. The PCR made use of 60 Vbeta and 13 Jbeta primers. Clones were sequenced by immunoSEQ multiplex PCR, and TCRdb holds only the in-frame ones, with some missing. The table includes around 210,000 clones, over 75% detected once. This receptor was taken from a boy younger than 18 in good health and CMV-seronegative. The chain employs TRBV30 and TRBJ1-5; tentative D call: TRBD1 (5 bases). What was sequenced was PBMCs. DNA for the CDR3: TGTGCCTGGAGTGTGGCAGGGCAGCCCCAGCATTTT. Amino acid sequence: CAWSVAGQPQHF.